These 5 T cell receptor beta chains were all obtained from the same sample, sequenced in a study of early T cells in non-severe SARS-CoV-2 infection. TCRdb reanalysed the 5' RACE reads using MiXCR and keeps one entry per CDR3 protein. The sample lists tens of thousands of distinct CDR3 sequences; about 5.2% were seen once. Sequenced material: whole blood. All receptors derive from an adult who was a healthcare worker with PCR-confirmed SARS-CoV-2 infection or an uninfected control (not recorded which).

This clonotype appeared many times. This rearrangement joins TRBV18 to TRBJ2-3; D not resolved. The CDR3 extends over 15 amino acids. Trimming removed 8 bases at V and 0 bases at J, with 15 bases between. The germline V gene has CDR1 KGHSH and CDR2 LQKENI. CDR3 protein: CASLPHASSTDTQYF. CDR3 nucleotide sequence: TGTGCCAGCCTCCCACACGCTTCTAGCACAGATACGCAGTATTTT.

There are a few counts of this clonotype. V is TRBV6-2 or TRBV6-3 and J is TRBJ1-1, with 10 positions matching TRBD1. Germline CDR1 is MNHEY and CDR2 is SVGEGT. V lost 6 bases, J lost 0 bases, and 4 bases stayed unmatched. The CDR3 length is 15 residues. This CDR3 is CASRGQGSMNTEAFF. As DNA, the CDR3 is TGTGCCAGCAGGGGACAGGGGTCCATGAACACTGAAGCTTTCTTT.

This clonotype was observed many times. This chain links TRBV19 with TRBJ2-3; 7 bases align to TRBD2. Germline V gene data show CDR1 as LNHDA and CDR2 as SQIVND (reference sequence). This CDR3 region has 13 residues. V was pared by 4 bases and J by 6 bases, with 4 bases of the junction left unmatched. CDR3 nucleotide sequence: TGTGCCAGTAGTAGCAGCGGGAAGGATACGCAGTATTTT. The encoded protein is CASSSSGKDTQYF.

This clonotype was observed a few times. V is TRBV25-1 and J is TRBJ2-4, with D possibly TRBD1 on 5 matching bases. This CDR3 comprises 14 residues. Between the trimmed V and J ends, which lost 4 bases and 4 bases, there was a span of 11 bases. Germline V lookup: CDR1 MGHDK, CDR2 SYGVNS. The CDR3 nucleotides are TGTGCCAGCAGTGGAAAGGGGCTTAAAAACATTCAGTACTTC. Amino acids: CASSGKGLKNIQYF.

This clonotype was seen many times. The rearrangement uses TRBV20-1 and TRBJ2-7; the match to TRBD2 covers 8 bases. Germline CDR1 and CDR2: DFQATT and SNEGSKA (reference sequence). This CDR3 spans 13 amino acids. The trim removed 3 bases at V and 3 bases at J, leaving 4 bases unmatched. The CDR3 loop is CSASGRAGYEQYF. CDR3 coding DNA: TGCAGTGCTAGCGGGAGGGCAGGCTACGAGCAGTACTTC.